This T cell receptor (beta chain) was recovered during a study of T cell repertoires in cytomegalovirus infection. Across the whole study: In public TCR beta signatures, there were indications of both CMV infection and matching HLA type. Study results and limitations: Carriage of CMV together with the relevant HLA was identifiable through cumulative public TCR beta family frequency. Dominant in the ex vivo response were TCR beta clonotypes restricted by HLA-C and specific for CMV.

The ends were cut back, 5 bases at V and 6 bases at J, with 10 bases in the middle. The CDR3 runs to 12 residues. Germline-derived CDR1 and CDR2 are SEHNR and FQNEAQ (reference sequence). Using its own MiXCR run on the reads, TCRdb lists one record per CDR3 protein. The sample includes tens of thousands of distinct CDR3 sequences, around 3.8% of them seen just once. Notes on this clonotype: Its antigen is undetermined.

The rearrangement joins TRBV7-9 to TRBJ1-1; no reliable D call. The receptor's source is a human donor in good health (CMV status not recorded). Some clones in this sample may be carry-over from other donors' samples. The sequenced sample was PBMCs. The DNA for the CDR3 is TGTGCCAGCAGCCTTTCTTTTGCTGAAGCTTTCTTT. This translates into CASSLSFAEAFF.